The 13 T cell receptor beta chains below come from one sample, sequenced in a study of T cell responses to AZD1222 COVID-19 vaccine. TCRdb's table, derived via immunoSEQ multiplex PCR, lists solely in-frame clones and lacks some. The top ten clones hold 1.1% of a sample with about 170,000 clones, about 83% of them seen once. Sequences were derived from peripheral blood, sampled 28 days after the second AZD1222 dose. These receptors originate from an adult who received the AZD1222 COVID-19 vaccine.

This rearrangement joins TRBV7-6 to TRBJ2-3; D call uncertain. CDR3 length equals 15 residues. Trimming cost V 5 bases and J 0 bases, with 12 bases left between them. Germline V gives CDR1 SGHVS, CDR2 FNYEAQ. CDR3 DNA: TGTGCCAGCAGCCCAGGAGAGTTGAGCACAGATACGCAGTATTTT. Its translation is CASSPGELSTDTQYF.

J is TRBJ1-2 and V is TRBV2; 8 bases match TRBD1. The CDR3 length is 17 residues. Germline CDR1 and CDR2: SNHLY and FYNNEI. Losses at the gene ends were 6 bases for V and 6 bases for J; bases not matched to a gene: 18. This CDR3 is CASSSPPGDRRLDGYTF. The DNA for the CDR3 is TGTGCCAGCAGCTCACCCCCCGGGGACAGGAGGTTGGATGGCTACACCTTC.

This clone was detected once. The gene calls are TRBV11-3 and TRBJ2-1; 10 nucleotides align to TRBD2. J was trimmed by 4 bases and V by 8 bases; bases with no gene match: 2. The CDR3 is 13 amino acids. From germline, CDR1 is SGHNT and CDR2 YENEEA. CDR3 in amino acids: CASASGGYNEQFF. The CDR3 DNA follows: TGTGCCAGCGCTAGCGGGGGTTACAATGAGCAGTTCTTC.

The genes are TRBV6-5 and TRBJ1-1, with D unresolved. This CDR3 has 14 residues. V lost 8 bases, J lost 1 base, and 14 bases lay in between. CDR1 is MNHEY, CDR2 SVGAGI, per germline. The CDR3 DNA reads TGTGCCAGCGCGCAAAGGATGGGGAACACTGAAGCTTTCTTT. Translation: CASAQRMGNTEAFF.

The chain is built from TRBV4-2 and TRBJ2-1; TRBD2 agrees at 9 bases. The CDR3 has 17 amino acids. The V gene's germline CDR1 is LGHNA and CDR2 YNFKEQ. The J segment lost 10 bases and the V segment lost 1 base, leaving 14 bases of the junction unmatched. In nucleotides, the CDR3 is TGTGCCAGCAGCCAAGTGGGTGGCGGGGGGGTATTCCAAGAGCAGTTCTTC. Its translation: CASSQVGGGGVFQEQFF.

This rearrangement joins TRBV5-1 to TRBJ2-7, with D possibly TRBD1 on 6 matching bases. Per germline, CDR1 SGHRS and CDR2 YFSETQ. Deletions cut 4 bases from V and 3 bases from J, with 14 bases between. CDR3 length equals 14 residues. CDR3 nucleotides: TGCGCCAGCAGCCCACGACAGGCGAACTACGAGCAGTACTTC. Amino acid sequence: CASSPRQANYEQYF.

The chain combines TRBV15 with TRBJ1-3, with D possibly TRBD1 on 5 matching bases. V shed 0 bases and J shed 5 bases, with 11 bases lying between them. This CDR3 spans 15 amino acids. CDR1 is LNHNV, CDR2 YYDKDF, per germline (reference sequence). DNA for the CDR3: TGTGCCACCAGCAGAGAAGGGCAGGGAAGAAACACCATATATTTT. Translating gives CATSREGQGRNTIYF.

The CDR3 DNA follows: TGTGCCAGCAGTTTAGCGTCAACTTATGGCTACACCTTC. It encodes CASSLASTYGYTF. This chain uses TRBV12-3 or TRBV12-4 with TRBJ1-2; D unresolved. CDR3 length: 13 residues. V was pared by 0 bases and J by 5 bases, with 7 bases between.

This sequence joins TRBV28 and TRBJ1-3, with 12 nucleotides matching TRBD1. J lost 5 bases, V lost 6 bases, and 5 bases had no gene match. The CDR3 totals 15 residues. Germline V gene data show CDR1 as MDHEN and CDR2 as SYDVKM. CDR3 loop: CASRTGTGGRNTIYF. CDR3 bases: TGTGCCAGCAGGACCGGGACAGGGGGCCGAAACACCATATATTTT.

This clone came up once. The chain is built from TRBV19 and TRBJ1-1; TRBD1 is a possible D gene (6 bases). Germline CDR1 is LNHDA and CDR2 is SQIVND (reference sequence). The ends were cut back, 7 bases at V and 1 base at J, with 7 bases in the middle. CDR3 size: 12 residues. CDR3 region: CASKQGNTEAFF. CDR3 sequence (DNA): TGTGCCAGTAAACAGGGGAACACTGAAGCTTTCTTT.

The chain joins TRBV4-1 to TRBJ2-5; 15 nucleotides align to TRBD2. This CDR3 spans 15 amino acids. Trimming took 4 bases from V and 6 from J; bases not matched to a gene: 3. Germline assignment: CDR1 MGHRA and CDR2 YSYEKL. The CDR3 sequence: CASSRGLAGGKTQYF. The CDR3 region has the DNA TGCGCCAGCAGCCGGGGACTAGCGGGGGGTAAGACCCAGTACTTC.

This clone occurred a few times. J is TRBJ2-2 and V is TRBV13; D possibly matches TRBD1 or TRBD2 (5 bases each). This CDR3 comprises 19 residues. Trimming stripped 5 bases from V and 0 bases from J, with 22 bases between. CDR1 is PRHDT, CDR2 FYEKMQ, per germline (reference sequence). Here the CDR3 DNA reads TGTGCCAGCAGCCTGGGACCGAGATATGAAAACGCGAACACCGGGGAGCTGTTTTTT. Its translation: CASSLGPRYENANTGELFF.

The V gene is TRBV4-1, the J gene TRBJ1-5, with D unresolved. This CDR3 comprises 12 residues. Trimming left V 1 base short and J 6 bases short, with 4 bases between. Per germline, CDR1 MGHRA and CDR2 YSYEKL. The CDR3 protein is CASSQGGQPQHF. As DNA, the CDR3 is TGCGCCAGCAGCCAAGGAGGTCAGCCCCAGCATTTT.